The T cell receptor (beta chain) under discussion was sequenced for a study of blood T cell repertoires in COVID-19. TCRdb's copy holds only in-frame clones and misses some; the assay was immunoSEQ multiplex PCR. The data show approximately 300,000 clones, 80% to 95% seen once. CDR1 is SGHTA and CDR2 is FQGNSA in the germline V gene. Deletions cut 8 bases from V and 4 bases from J, with 11 bases between. The CDR3 is made up of 12 amino acids. This receptor was obtained from a woman aged 25-40 years with COVID-19, enrolled during active disease. This chain connects TRBV7-2 to TRBJ2-5; possible D gene TRBD2, 5 bases. Sequences were obtained from peripheral blood. The CDR3 nucleotides are TGTGCCAGCGACGACTATGGAGAGACCCAGTACTTC. It specifies CASDDYGETQYF.